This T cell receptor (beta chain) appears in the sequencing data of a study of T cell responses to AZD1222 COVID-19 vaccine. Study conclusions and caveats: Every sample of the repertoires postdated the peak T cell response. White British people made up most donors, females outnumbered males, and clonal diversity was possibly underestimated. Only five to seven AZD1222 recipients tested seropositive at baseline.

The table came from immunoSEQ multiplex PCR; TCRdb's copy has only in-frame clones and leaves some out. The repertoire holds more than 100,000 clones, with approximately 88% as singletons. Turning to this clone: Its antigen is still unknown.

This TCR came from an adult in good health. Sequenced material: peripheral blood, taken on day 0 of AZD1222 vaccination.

CDR3 in DNA: TGTGCCAGCAGTCGGATGACAAGCTCCTACAATGAGCAGTTCTTC. Its translation is CASSRMTSSYNEQFF. The chain uses TRBV6-2 or TRBV6-3 and TRBJ2-1; no clear D gene. This CDR3 has 15 amino acids. V was clipped by 5 bases and J by 0 bases, with 11 bases between them. The germline V gene encodes CDR1 MNHEY and CDR2 SVGEGT.